The text below deals with one TCR beta chain. Its antigen is not identified. From 5'RACE with constant-segment primers came TCR alpha and TCR beta cDNA libraries that carried sample barcodes and UMIs. TCRdb analysed the 5' RACE reads with MiXCR anew, one entry per CDR3 protein. The data show some 310,000 distinct CDR3 sequences, 20% to 25% seen once. This sample is drawn from a study of T-cell memory formation after mild COVID-19. Overall study context: Clustering of TCRs was largely donor specific.

Whole-study findings and limits: Cross-reactive memory apparently joined, as some responding clones appeared in pre-infection memory. Mainly in CM and EM were contracting CD4+ clones; CD8+ were in EMRA.

Sequenced input: PBMCs or a T cell subset sorted from them (not recorded which). The clonotype originates from a man aged 18-30 years who had mild COVID-19 (a few samples of this study predate the infection). Cell type and time point are not known.

CDR3 residues: CASSSQGYEGYTF. CDR3 DNA sequence: TGTGCCAGCAGCTCACAGGGATACGAGGGCTACACCTTC. The rearrangement links TRBV7-9 to TRBJ1-2, with D perhaps matching TRBD1 (6 bases). Germline CDR1 is SEHNR and CDR2 is FQNEAQ (reference sequence). V lost 4 bases to trimming and J lost 8 bases, with 14 bases between them. The CDR3 is 13 amino acids.